This T cell receptor (beta chain) is drawn from a study of blood T cell repertoires in COVID-19. The overall study: Specimens from acute and convalescent COVID-19 originated in the United States, Italy and Spain.

The CDR3 runs to 13 residues. V was shortened by 8 bases and J by 6 bases, with 16 bases between the two germline ends. The germline CDR1 and CDR2 sequences are MNHEY and SVGAGI. The data were produced by immunoSEQ multiplex PCR, yet TCRdb's version contains in-frame clones alone and is incomplete. The sample yields under 75,000 clones, roughly 80% seen once. Sequencing used peripheral blood. This TCR was sampled from a woman in her 70s with acute or convalescent COVID-19. The V call is TRBV6-5, the J call TRBJ1-1; tentative D call: TRBD1 (6 bases). The CDR3 DNA is TGTGCCAGCCTGCGGGGGGCAAACTCTGAAGCTTTCTTT. This translates into CASLRGANSEAFF.